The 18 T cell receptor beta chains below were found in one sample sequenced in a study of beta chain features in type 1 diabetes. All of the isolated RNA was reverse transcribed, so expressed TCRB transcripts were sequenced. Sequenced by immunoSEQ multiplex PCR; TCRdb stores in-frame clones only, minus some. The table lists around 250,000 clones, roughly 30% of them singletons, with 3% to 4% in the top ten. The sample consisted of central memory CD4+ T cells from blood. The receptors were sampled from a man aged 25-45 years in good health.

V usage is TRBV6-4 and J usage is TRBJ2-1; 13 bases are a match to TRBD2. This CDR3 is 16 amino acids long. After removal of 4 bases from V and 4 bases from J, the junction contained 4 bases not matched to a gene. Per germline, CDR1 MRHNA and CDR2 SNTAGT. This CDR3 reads CASSAMGLAGYNEQFF. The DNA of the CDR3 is TGTGCCAGCAGTGCTATGGGACTAGCGGGATACAATGAGCAGTTCTTC.

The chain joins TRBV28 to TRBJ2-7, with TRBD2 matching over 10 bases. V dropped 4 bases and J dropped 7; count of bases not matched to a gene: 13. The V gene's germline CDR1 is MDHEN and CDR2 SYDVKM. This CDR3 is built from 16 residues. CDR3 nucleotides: TGTGCCAGCAGTTCCCGCAGGCTAGCGGGAGAGGGAGAGCAGTACTTC. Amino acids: CASSSRRLAGEGEQYF.

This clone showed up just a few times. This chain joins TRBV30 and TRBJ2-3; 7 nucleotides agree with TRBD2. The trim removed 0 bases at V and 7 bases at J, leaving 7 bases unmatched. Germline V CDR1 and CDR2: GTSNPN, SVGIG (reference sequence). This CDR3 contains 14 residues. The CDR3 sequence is CAWSVTAGVNTQYF. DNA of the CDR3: TGTGCCTGGAGTGTAACGGCGGGGGTGAATACGCAGTATTTT.

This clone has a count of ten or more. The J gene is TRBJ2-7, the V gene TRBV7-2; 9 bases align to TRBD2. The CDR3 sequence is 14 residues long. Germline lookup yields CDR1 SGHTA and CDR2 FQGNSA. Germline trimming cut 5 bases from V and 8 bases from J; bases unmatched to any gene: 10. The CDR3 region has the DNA TGTGCCAGCAGCCCTAGCGGGGTCAATGTCAAGCAGTACTTC. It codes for CASSPSGVNVKQYF.

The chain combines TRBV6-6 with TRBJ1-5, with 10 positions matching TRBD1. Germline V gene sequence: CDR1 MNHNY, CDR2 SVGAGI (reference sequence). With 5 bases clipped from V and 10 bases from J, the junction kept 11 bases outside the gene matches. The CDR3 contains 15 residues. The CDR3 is CASSPLGTGVAPQHF. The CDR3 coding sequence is TGTGCCAGCAGTCCCCTCGGGACAGGGGTCGCCCCCCAGCATTTT.

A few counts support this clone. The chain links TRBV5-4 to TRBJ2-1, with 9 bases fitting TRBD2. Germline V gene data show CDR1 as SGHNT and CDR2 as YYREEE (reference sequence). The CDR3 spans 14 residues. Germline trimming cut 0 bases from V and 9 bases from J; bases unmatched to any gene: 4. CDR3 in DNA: TGTGCCAGCAGCTTGGATCTAGCGGGGCGTGAGCAGTTCTTC. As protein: CASSLDLAGREQFF.

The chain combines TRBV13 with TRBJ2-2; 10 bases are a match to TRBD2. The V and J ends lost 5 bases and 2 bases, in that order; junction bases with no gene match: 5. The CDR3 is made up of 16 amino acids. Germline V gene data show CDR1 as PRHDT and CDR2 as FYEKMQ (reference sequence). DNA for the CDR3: TGTGCCAGCAGCCCGGGACTAGCGTATAACACCGGGGAGCTGTTTTTT. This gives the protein CASSPGLAYNTGELFF.

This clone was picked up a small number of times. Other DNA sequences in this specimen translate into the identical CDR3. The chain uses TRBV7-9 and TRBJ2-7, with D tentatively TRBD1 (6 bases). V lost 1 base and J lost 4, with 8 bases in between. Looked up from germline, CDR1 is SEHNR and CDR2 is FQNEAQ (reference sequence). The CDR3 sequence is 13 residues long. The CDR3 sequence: CASSLEGGYEQYF. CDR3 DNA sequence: TGTGCCAGCAGCTTAGAAGGGGGTTACGAGCAGTACTTC.

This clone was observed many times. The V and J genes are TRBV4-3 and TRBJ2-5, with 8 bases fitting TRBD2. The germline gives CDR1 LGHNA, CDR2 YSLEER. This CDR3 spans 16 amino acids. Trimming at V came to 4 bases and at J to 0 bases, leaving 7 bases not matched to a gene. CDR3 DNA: TGCGCCAGCAGCCTTCGGTCTAGCGGGCACCAAGAGACCCAGTACTTC. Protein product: CASSLRSSGHQETQYF.

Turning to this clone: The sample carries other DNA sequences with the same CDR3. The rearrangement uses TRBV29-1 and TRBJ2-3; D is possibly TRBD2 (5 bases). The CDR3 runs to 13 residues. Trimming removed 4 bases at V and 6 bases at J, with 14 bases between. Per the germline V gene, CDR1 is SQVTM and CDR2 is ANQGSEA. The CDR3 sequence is CSVGGGLGDTQYF. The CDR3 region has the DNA TGCAGCGTTGGAGGCGGACTCGGGGATACGCAGTATTTT.

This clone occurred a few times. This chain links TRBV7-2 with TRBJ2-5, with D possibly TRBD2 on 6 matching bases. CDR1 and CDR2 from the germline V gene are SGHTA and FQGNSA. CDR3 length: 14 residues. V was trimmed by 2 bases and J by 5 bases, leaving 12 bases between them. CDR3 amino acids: CASSLSSGGETQYF. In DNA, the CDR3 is TGTGCCAGCAGCTTAAGTAGCGGTGGGGAGACCCAGTACTTC.

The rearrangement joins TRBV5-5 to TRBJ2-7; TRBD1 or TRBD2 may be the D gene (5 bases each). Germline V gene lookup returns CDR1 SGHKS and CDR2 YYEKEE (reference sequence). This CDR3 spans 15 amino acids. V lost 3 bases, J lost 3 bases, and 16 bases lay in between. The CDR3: CASSWPPLGVYEQYF. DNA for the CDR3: TGTGCCAGCAGCTGGCCCCCACTAGGGGTCTACGAGCAGTACTTC.

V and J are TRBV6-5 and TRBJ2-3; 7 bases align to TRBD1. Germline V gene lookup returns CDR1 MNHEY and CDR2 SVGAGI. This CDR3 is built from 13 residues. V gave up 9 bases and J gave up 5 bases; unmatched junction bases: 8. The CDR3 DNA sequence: TGTGCCAGTTCCCGGGACAGAGGAGATACGCAGTATTTT. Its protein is CASSRDRGDTQYF.

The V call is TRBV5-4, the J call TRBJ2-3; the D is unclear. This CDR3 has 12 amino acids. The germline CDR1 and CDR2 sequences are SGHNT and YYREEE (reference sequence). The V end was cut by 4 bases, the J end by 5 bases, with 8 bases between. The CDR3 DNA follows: TGTGCCAGCAGCCAGTCCGAAGATACGCAGTATTTT. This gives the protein CASSQSEDTQYF.

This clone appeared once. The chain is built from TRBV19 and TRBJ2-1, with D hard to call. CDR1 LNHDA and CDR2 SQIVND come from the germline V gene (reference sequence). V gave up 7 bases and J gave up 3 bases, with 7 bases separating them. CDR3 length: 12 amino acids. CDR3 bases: TGTGCCAGTAAGGCGGTCTACAATGAGCAGTTCTTC. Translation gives CASKAVYNEQFF.

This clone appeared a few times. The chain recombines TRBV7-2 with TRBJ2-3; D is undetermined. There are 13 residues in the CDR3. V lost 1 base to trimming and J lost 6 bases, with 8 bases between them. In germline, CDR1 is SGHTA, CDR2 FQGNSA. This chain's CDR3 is CASSLDPRDTQYF. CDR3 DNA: TGTGCCAGCAGCTTAGATCCACGGGATACGCAGTATTTT.

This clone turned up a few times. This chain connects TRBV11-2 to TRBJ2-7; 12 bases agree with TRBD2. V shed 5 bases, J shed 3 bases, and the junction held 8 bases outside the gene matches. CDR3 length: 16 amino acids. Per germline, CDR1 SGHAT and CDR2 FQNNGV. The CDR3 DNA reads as TGTGCCAGCAGCCCTCGACTAGCGGGAGTCGGCTACGAGCAGTACTTC. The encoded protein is CASSPRLAGVGYEQYF.

For the CDR3, the DNA is TGTGCCAGCTCACCTCAGCGGGGGGGACCCTACGAGCAGTACTTC. Its protein product is CASSPQRGGPYEQYF. The V call is TRBV18, the J call TRBJ2-7, with TRBD2 identical over 10 bases. V dropped 3 bases and J dropped 2; count of bases not matched to a gene: 4. The germline V gene has CDR1 KGHSH and CDR2 LQKENI. This CDR3 is 15 amino acids long.